The 27 T cell receptor beta chains presented below share a single source sample, sequenced in a study of neoadjuvant anti-PD-1 for oral cavity cancer. The method was immunoSEQ multiplex PCR; TCRdb's version includes in-frame clones alone and lacks a portion of them. The data show 11,000 to 15,000 clones, 71% seen once. Here the sequenced sample was PBMCs, taken before nivolumab (anti-PD-1) treatment. These receptors originate from a person aged 40 to 85 with oral cavity squamous cell carcinoma.

Here the CDR3 DNA reads TGTGCCAGCAGCTTAACAGTTTTATTAGATACGCAGTATTTT. Translation gives CASSLTVLLDTQYF. The chain has TRBV7-3 and TRBJ2-3; D uncertain. V was cut by 0 bases and J by 5 bases, with 9 bases left in between. Germline lookup yields CDR1 SGHTA and CDR2 FQGTGA. There are 14 residues in the CDR3.

The V call is TRBV4-1, the J call TRBJ2-1, with TRBD2 matching over 7 bases. CDR3 length: 16 amino acids. V was clipped by 0 bases and J by 3 bases; unmatched bases: 5. Germline V gene lookup returns CDR1 MGHRA and CDR2 YSYEKL. CDR3 residues: CASSQEVGGYYNEQFF. For the CDR3, the DNA is TGCGCCAGCAGCCAAGAGGTGGGAGGGTACTACAATGAGCAGTTCTTC.

The chain carries TRBV27 and TRBJ1-1; D not resolved. Germline CDR1 reads MNHEY; CDR2 reads SMNVEV (reference sequence). The CDR3 has 12 amino acids. Between the trimmed V and J ends, which lost 5 bases and 5 bases, there was a span of 9 bases. The CDR3, as DNA: TGTGCCAGCAGTACCACAGCGACTGAAGCTTTCTTT. This gives the protein CASSTTATEAFF.

The V call is TRBV5-1, the J call TRBJ1-2; D is possibly TRBD1 (5 bases). Between the trimmed V and J ends, which lost 4 bases and 7 bases, there was a span of 17 bases. Germline V gene lookup returns CDR1 SGHRS and CDR2 YFSETQ. This CDR3 comprises 14 residues. The CDR3 region is CASSPGQGNGGYTF. The CDR3 DNA sequence: TGCGCCAGCAGCCCCGGACAAGGGAACGGTGGCTACACCTTC.

This clone was counted only a few times. The chain carries TRBV28 and TRBJ2-1, with 7 bases lining up with TRBD1. Trimming took 6 bases from V and 3 from J; bases not matched to a gene: 8. The V gene's germline CDR1 is MDHEN and CDR2 SYDVKM. The CDR3 is 15 amino acids. This CDR3 is CASRETGALYNEQFF. CDR3 nucleotide sequence: TGTGCCAGCAGGGAAACAGGGGCCCTCTACAATGAGCAGTTCTTC.

A single count supports this clone. The chain uses TRBV11-2 and TRBJ2-3; TRBD1 or TRBD2 may be the D gene (6 bases each). Trimming stripped 2 bases from V and 0 bases from J, with 12 bases between. The CDR3 spans 16 residues. In germline, CDR1 is SGHAT, CDR2 FQNNGV. In DNA, the CDR3 is TGTGCCAGCAGCTTAAGGTTGGGGGGCAGCACAGATACGCAGTATTTT. Its protein is CASSLRLGGSTDTQYF.

The J gene is TRBJ1-2, the V gene TRBV30; D is uncertain. The CDR3 has 12 amino acids. Germline V lookup: CDR1 GTSNPN, CDR2 SVGIG (reference sequence). The ends were cut back, 1 base at V and 7 bases at J, with 10 bases in the middle. The CDR3 nucleotides are TGTGCCTGGAGTGCGGCGGTGGGTGGCTACACCTTC. It specifies CAWSAAVGGYTF.

The V and J genes are TRBV7-8 and TRBJ2-7; TRBD1 agrees at 7 bases. CDR3 length equals 14 residues. In germline, CDR1 is SGHVS, CDR2 FQNEAQ. V was pared by 0 bases and J by 4 bases, with 3 bases of the junction left unmatched. This CDR3 reads CASSLAPGQYEQYF. CDR3 DNA: TGTGCCAGCAGCTTAGCCCCGGGACAGTACGAGCAGTACTTC.

This chain links TRBV2 with TRBJ2-3; D not resolved. Trimming stripped 0 bases from V and 5 bases from J, with 12 bases between. CDR1 and CDR2 from the germline V gene are SNHLY and FYNNEI. The CDR3 sequence is 15 residues long. The CDR3 DNA follows: TGTGCCAGCAGTGAAGCGCGTGGTAGAGAAGATACGCAGTATTTT. It is translated as CASSEARGREDTQYF.

The rearrangement links TRBV6-6 to TRBJ1-3; D is undetermined. Trimming took 6 bases from V and 1 from J, leaving 7 bases between them. CDR3 size: 13 residues. CDR1 MNHNY and CDR2 SVGAGI come from the germline V gene (reference sequence). The CDR3 region is CASSQLSGNTIYF. The CDR3 region has the DNA TGTGCCAGCAGCCAGCTTTCTGGAAACACCATATATTTT.

The chain combines TRBV15 with TRBJ1-6; D gene uncertain. The CDR3 loop spans 17 amino acids. Trimming pared 0 bases from V and 7 bases from J, leaving 16 bases between. Germline V lookup: CDR1 LNHNV, CDR2 YYDKDF (reference sequence). The CDR3 nucleotides are TGTGCCACCAGCAGAGATATAACCAGACGAGGGAATTCACCCCTCCACTTT. Its translation: CATSRDITRRGNSPLHF.

The gene calls are TRBV27 and TRBJ1-5; D is possibly TRBD1 (6 bases). The CDR3 has 15 amino acids. V was clipped by 8 bases and J by 3 bases, with 17 bases between them. Looked up from germline, CDR1 is MNHEY and CDR2 is SMNVEV (reference sequence). The CDR3 here is CASAKQGGDNQPQHF. CDR3 in DNA: TGTGCCAGCGCAAAACAGGGTGGGGACAATCAGCCCCAGCATTTT.

The chain links TRBV5-6 to TRBJ1-1; D remains unclear. The CDR3 length is 12 residues. Germline CDR1 SGHDT, CDR2 YYEEEE. The ends were cut back, 2 bases at V and 3 bases at J, with 5 bases in the middle. The CDR3 is CASSFRYTEAFF. DNA of the CDR3: TGTGCCAGCAGCTTTCGTTACACTGAAGCTTTCTTT.

The genes are TRBV19 and TRBJ1-5; D unresolved. The V gene's germline CDR1 is LNHDA and CDR2 SQIVND (reference sequence). The CDR3 has 15 amino acids. Trimming stripped 7 bases from V and 4 bases from J, with 17 bases between. CDR3 region: CASTRVHLGNQPQHF. The CDR3 DNA follows: TGTGCCAGTACCCGGGTCCACCTTGGGAATCAGCCCCAGCATTTT.

The chain uses TRBV30 and TRBJ1-1; D uncertain. Germline CDR1 reads GTSNPN; CDR2 reads SVGIG (reference sequence). Trimming cost V 0 bases and J 1 base, with 6 bases left between them. There are 13 residues in the CDR3. For the CDR3, the DNA is TGTGCCTGGAGTGTAAGTCCGAACACTGAAGCTTTCTTT. Translation gives CAWSVSPNTEAFF.

This clone was counted between two and nine times. The chain joins TRBV5-6 to TRBJ1-1, with 7 nucleotides matching TRBD1. From germline, CDR1 is SGHDT and CDR2 YYEEEE. V shed 4 bases and J 5 bases; nucleotides not matched to a gene: 5. The CDR3 has 13 amino acids. CDR3 bases: TGTGCCAGCAGCGTCGGGACAGCGACTGAAGCTTTCTTT. Translating gives CASSVGTATEAFF.

The genes are TRBV7-8 and TRBJ2-1; 9 nucleotides agree with TRBD2. The CDR3 covers 16 residues. Germline V gene lookup returns CDR1 SGHVS and CDR2 FQNEAQ. With V trimmed by 4 bases and J by 9 bases, 13 bases remained unmatched. CDR3 amino acids: CASSSPWGGGAFEQFF. In DNA, the CDR3 is TGTGCCAGCAGCTCCCCCTGGGGCGGGGGGGCCTTTGAGCAGTTCTTC.

This clone is a singleton in its sample. The rearrangement uses TRBV7-8 and TRBJ2-7, with TRBD2 matching 10 bases. V dropped 3 bases and J dropped 4; count of bases not matched to a gene: 6. CDR1 SGHVS and CDR2 FQNEAQ come from the germline V gene. CDR3 length equals 15 residues. The CDR3 region is CASSFRRLAGYEQYF. The CDR3 DNA reads as TGTGCCAGCAGCTTTCGGAGACTAGCGGGTTACGAGCAGTACTTC. Full variable domain (outside the CDR3, taken from reference TRBV7-8 and TRBJ2-7): GAGVSQSPRYKVAKRGQDVALRCDPISGHVSLFWYQQALGQGPEFLTYFQNEAQLDKSGLPSDRFFAERPEGSVSTLKIQRTQQEDSAVYLCASSFRRLAGYEQYFGPGTRLTVT.

The V and J genes are TRBV7-9 and TRBJ2-1; unclear D gene. V dropped 11 bases and J dropped 9 bases, with 8 bases sitting between them. CDR3 length: 9 residues. Germline V gives CDR1 SEHNR, CDR2 FQNEAQ (reference sequence). CDR3 protein: CASGGEQFF. For the CDR3, the DNA is TGTGCCTCGGGCGGTGAGCAGTTCTTC.

The V call is TRBV4-2, the J call TRBJ1-5, with 7 positions matching TRBD1. This CDR3 is 15 amino acids long. Trimming at V came to 1 base and at J to 11 bases, leaving 11 bases not matched to a gene. CDR1 LGHNA and CDR2 YNFKEQ come from the germline V gene. CDR3 in amino acids: CASSQGHRGLEAQHF. DNA for the CDR3: TGTGCCAGCAGCCAAGGACACAGGGGCTTAGAGGCCCAGCATTTT.

The rearrangement joins TRBV18 to TRBJ2-7, with D perhaps matching TRBD1 (6 bases). This CDR3 spans 14 amino acids. V dropped 3 bases and J dropped 0 bases, with 9 bases sitting between them. Germline lookup yields CDR1 KGHSH and CDR2 LQKENI. CDR3 sequence: CASSPDRSSYEQYF. CDR3 coding DNA: TGTGCCAGCTCACCCGACAGGAGCTCCTACGAGCAGTACTTC. Drawing the rest from reference TRBV18 and TRBJ2-7, the complete variable domain is NAGVMQNPRHLVRRRGQEARLRCSPMKGHSHVYWYRQLPEEGLKFMVYLQKENIIDESGMPKERFSAEFPKEGPSILRIQQVVRGDSAAYFCASSPDRSSYEQYFGPGTRLTVT.

The rearrangement joins TRBV6-5 to TRBJ1-2; D is uncertain. The CDR3 has 11 amino acids. V lost 6 bases and J lost 4, with 6 bases in between. The V gene's germline CDR1 is MNHEY and CDR2 SVGAGI. In DNA, the CDR3 is TGTGCCAGCAGCGAGGGCTATGGCTACACCTTC. Residues: CASSEGYGYTF.

The V gene is TRBV10-1, the J gene TRBJ1-4, with 7 nucleotides matching TRBD1. The CDR3 has 14 amino acids. Per germline, CDR1 WNHNN and CDR2 SYGVQD (reference sequence). The V segment lost 10 bases and the J segment 8 bases; nucleotides outside the gene matches: 13. The CDR3 sequence: CATTGIWVEEKLFF. The CDR3 DNA is TGCGCCACGACAGGGATTTGGGTAGAGGAAAAACTGTTTTTT.

The CDR3: CASSSPGGAGTDTQYF. The CDR3 DNA follows: TGTGCCAGCAGTTCCCCCGGGGGGGCCGGCACAGATACGCAGTATTTT. This rearrangement joins TRBV6-5 to TRBJ2-3; 8 bases are a match to TRBD2. This CDR3 spans 16 amino acids. The germline V gene has CDR1 MNHEY and CDR2 SVGAGI. J lost 1 base, V lost 4 bases, and 7 bases had no gene match.

The rearrangement uses TRBV5-6 and TRBJ1-3; 8 bases match TRBD1. V was clipped by 2 bases and J by 7 bases; unmatched bases: 5. From germline, CDR1 is SGHDT and CDR2 YYEEEE. This CDR3 spans 14 amino acids. In DNA, the CDR3 is TGTGCCAGCAGCTTAAGGACAGGGAGGAACACCATATATTTT. It yields the protein CASSLRTGRNTIYF. Using reference TRBV5-6 and TRBJ1-3 for the parts outside the CDR3, the full variable domain is DAGVTQSPTHLIKTRGQQVTLRCSPKSGHDTVSWYQQALGQGPQFIFQYYEEEERQRGNFPDRFSGHQFPNYSSELNVNALLLGDSALYLCASSLRTGRNTIYFGEGSWLTVV.

This clone is large by share. This chain joins TRBV9 and TRBJ2-7; 9 bases align to TRBD1. CDR1 SGDLS and CDR2 YYNGEE come from the germline V gene. This CDR3 region has 14 residues. The V segment lost 5 bases and the J segment 1 base; nucleotides outside the gene matches: 4. CDR3 loop: CASSTGGASYEQYF. CDR3 nucleotide sequence: TGTGCCAGCAGTACAGGGGGCGCATCCTACGAGCAGTACTTC.

DNA of the CDR3: TGTGCCTGGACAGGTAGCGGAAACACCATATATTTT. Translation: CAWTGSGNTIYF. The chain recombines TRBV30 with TRBJ1-3, with unresolved D. The V gene lost 4 bases and the J gene lost 4 bases, with 8 bases spanning the gap. CDR1 GTSNPN and CDR2 SVGIG come from the germline V gene (reference sequence). The CDR3 is made up of 12 amino acids.